This record looks at one T cell receptor (beta chain) sequence and its context. Its antigen is as yet unknown. This specimen belongs to a study of blood T cells in healthy people across ages. Study summary: Capture via template switching afforded approximately one barcoded beta molecule per two T cells.

Study-level points and caveats: Older individuals had lower TCR beta diversity per million T cells (the decline was roughly linear).

Every donor gave roughly 9.6 milliliters of peripheral blood. V was clipped by 5 bases and J by 0 bases, with 7 bases between them. The CDR3 is 13 amino acids. The germline CDR1 and CDR2 sequences are SGHTA and FQGNSA. The authors ran a second PCR of about 6 to 11 cycles using a sample-barcoded 5' primer and a J-beta primer mix. Each CDR3 protein is one row after TCRdb ran MiXCR on the 5' RACE reads. Here the sample spans fewer than 1,000,000 distinct CDR3 sequences, under 45% being singletons. The clonotype originates from a man in his 60s in good health. The sequenced sample was blood. This chain joins TRBV7-2 and TRBJ2-5; weak D call: TRBD1 (6 bases). The CDR3 is CASSGTHQETQYF. The CDR3 DNA reads TGTGCCAGCAGCGGGACACACCAAGAGACCCAGTACTTC.